This TCR beta chain comes out of a study of PD-1 blockade in classical Hodgkin lymphoma (dated by TCRdb to about 2020). Background for the entire study: Nivolumab dosing was 3 mg/kg intravenously every 2 weeks, continuing until either disease progression or unacceptable toxicity. To define a peripheral blood immune signature of response to PD-1 blockade in classical Hodgkin lymphoma, the study combined TCR beta sequencing with CyTOF.

The Qiagen DNeasy kit was used to extract genomic DNA from unsorted PBMCs and from the negatively selected CD4+ and CD8+ fractions. TCR beta CDR3 regions were subjected to amplification by immunoSEQ multiplex PCR with primers that anneal to V and J segments. A synthetic immune receptor repertoire was used to minimize amplification bias, and remaining bias was computationally removed after sequencing. For the original study's pipeline: Custom Python scripts were used to quantify repertoire diversity as the Shannon entropy index. Unsorted, CD4+ and CD8+ repertoires were analyzed separately, except in combined analyses where CD4+ and CD8+ sequences were merged in silico. A clone counted as expanded when the clone's frequency after treatment rose at least 2-fold relative to C1D1, and clones undetected at baseline were given a pseudocount of 0.5. Clones with 0 or 1 copy at C1D1 were defined as singleton clones, while clones with 2 or more copies were defined as non-singleton clones. Clones expanded in unsorted samples were assigned a CD4+, CD8+ or unknown annotation through matching of protein sequences in sorted samples from the same patient. Wilcoxon tests on paired samples were used to test diversity changes from C1D1 to C4D1. Sourced from immuneACCESS, this table was stored by TCRdb with only in-frame sequences that have V and J called. A share of the clones is absent; for the studies checked, an unresolved V gene accounts for under half, and the remainder has no known explanation. V, J and clone size derive from that table, while D and trimming were established from the DNA sequence. The sample data list roughly 24,000 clones, and 65% to 85% of these were observed just once. Of the sample, roughly 8.3% falls within the top ten clones.

Points the paper makes about the study in general: Diversity was lower in patients who began nivolumab less than 1 year after ASCT, so these patients were left out of later analyses to avoid confounding by immune reconstitution. By C4D1, a significant rise was seen in CD4+ TCR diversity but not in CD8+ TCR diversity (p=0.0027 vs p=0.16), and the rise was most apparent among complete responders (p=0.02). Among trial patients, those achieving complete response had baseline diversity similar to that of newly diagnosed patients, while diversity was significantly lower in partial responders and progressors. Baseline TCR diversity was reported to be lower in newly diagnosed patients than in healthy donors, and even lower in relapsed/refractory patients. The study covered only a single clinical trial cohort, and the causes of the repertoire differences, possibly disease activity or prior therapy, were still not defined.

V is cut by 3 bases and J by 3 bases, and the space between the germline ends is 17 bases. There are 16 amino acids in the CDR3, from cysteine to phenylalanine inclusive. The retained sequence is limited to the CDR3, 48 bases, with the frame set at the first base. In the germline V gene, CDR1 corresponds to LGHNA and CDR2 to YSLEER. The time point label here, explained by the study, means: cycle 2 day 1 (C2D1) of nivolumab. All trial patients had relapsed after autologous stem cell transplantation, with cohorts A, B and C differing in prior brentuximab vedotin exposure. The trial cohort included 56 patients with relapsed/refractory classical Hodgkin lymphoma, and each patient had a best overall response of complete response, partial response or progressive disease. Trial patients were treated with single-agent nivolumab in the multi-cohort phase II CheckMate 205 trial. An independent review committee assessed best overall response by applying the 2007 International Working Group response criteria. PBMCs from the trial were collected at three points: immediately before nivolumab initiation (C1D1), and during therapy at cycle 2 day 1 and cycle 4 day 1. Peripheral blood was collected in 8 mL Vacutainer Cell Preparation Tubes, from which PBMCs were isolated by centrifugation and then cryopreserved.

Concerning this clone itself: Its antigen remains undetermined. Per-base qualities were not stored, and no clone one base away is much larger.

Specimen: peripheral blood mononuclear cells (PBMCs), collected before the second cycle of nivolumab. The V and J segments used are TRBV4-3 and TRBJ1-1, and the D gene may be TRBD1, 6 bases matching. The sequence was collected from a human donor with classical Hodgkin lymphoma. The nucleotide sequence is given as TGCGCCAGCAGCCAGGCCACAGGGTACAGGGACACTGAAGCTTTCTTT. Protein translation: CASSQATGYRDTEAFF.